The rows below give T cell receptor beta chains drawn from one sample of a study of blood T cell repertoires in COVID-19. Profiled with immunoSEQ multiplex PCR; TCRdb holds only in-frame clones, not every one. The table lists about 130,000 clones, 87% of them singletons. The sequenced sample was peripheral blood. The receptors shown here come from a man aged 50 to 59 with active COVID-19. The conserved cysteine and the conserved F or W are not part of the CDR3 here.

TRBJ2-7 | 10 | TRBV30 | ASNRQGYEQY
TRBJ2-7 | 13 | TRBV5-1 | ASSLLAGGSYEQY
TRBJ2-2 | 11 | TRBV6-5 | ASNKRGTGELF
TRBJ2-1 | 13 | TRBV9 | ASSVGNVGAGEQF
TRBJ2-2 | 13 | TRBV6-6 | ASSSGLAGTGELF
TRBJ1-2 | 13 | TRBV30 | AWSSATYRVSGYT
TRBJ1-1 | 11 | TRBV27 | ASSLYRNTEAF
TRBJ2-2 | 15 | TRBV11-2 | ASPLSGGIINTGELF
TRBJ1-4 | 13 | TRBV5-1 | ASSLTGESNEKLF
TRBJ2-1 | 14 | TRBV25-1 | ASSTQTGGRYNEQF
TRBJ2-1 | 14 | TRBV19 | ASSIGNRGAYNEQF
TRBJ2-7 | 9 | TRBV11-2 | ASSRVSEQY
TRBJ2-7 | 11 | TRBV9 | ASSARGRGEQY
TRBJ1-5 | 13 | TRBV19 | ASSISWGGNQPQH
TRBJ2-1 | 13 | TRBV19 | ASSLRQGMRNEQF
TRBJ1-2 | 13 | TRBV4-1 | ASSQDPQGVSGYT
TRBJ2-1 | 11 | TRBV11-2 | ASRGQVVFEQF
TRBJ2-2 | 13 | TRBV9 | ASSVAGGVTGELF
TRBJ1-1 | 13 | TRBV5-4 | ASSEIGTLNTEAF
TRBJ1-6 | 12 | TRBV6-5 | ASNRQDFGSPLH
TRBJ1-4 | 16 | TRBV10-3 | AISDPISGTDDNEKLF
TRBJ2-7 | 11 | TRBV5-4 | ASSLDSGYEQY
TRBJ1-2 | 13 | TRBV4-2 | ASSRGTEGSYGYT
TRBJ2-5 | 13 | TRBV3-1/TRBV3-2 | ASSPPGTGTETQY
TRBJ2-3 | 13 | TRBV4-1 | ASSLIAAMGDTQY
TRBJ1-2 | 9 | TRBV19 | ASTAGLGYT
TRBJ1-5 | 11 | TRBV6-5 | AISLAFNQPQH
TRBJ1-3 | 11 | TRBV5-1 | ASSSGQGNTIY
TRBJ1-3 | 13 | TRBV7-9 | ASSLTRGMGNTIY
TRBJ2-5 | 15 | TRBV25-1 | ASSGVPDRGGQETQY
TRBJ2-7 | 13 | TRBV24-1 | ATAPTSGGSYEQY
TRBJ1-1 | 15 | TRBV19 | ASSIDLATGMNTEAF
TRBJ2-1 | 14 | TRBV5-1 | ASSLEQKSSYNEQF
TRBJ1-2 | 12 | TRBV5-4 | ASSLGALNYGYT
TRBJ2-3 | 12 | TRBV11-3 | ASSLGTGADTQY